One and the same sample provided the 16 T cell receptor beta chains below, sequenced in a study of cytomegalovirus exposure and HLA in healthy donors. The PCR made use of 60 Vbeta and 13 Jbeta primers. This table comes from immunoSEQ multiplex PCR, and its TCRdb copy is limited to in-frame clones, with some not included. The table records roughly 160,000 clones, 80% of them present only once. Sequenced input: PBMCs. The receptors derive from a man aged 30 to 45 in good health and CMV-seronegative.

The chain joins TRBV5-1 to TRBJ1-5; D gene ambiguous. Germline V gene data show CDR1 as SGHRS and CDR2 as YFSETQ. With 4 bases removed from V and 7 bases from J, the gap between germline ends came to 12 bases. This CDR3 has 13 amino acids. Here the CDR3 DNA reads TGCGCCAGCAGCCTCTCGGGAGACCAGCCCCAGCATTTT. Protein: CASSLSGDQPQHF.

The V gene is TRBV10-3, the J gene TRBJ2-3, with 10 bases aligning to TRBD2. Trimming removed 8 bases from V and 0 bases from J; junction bases left unmatched: 5. The CDR3 is 15 amino acids. Germline V gene sequence: CDR1 ENHRY, CDR2 SYGVKD. DNA of the CDR3: TGTGCCATCCGAGAACTAGCGGGGAGCACAGATACGCAGTATTTT. As protein: CAIRELAGSTDTQYF.

The chain joins TRBV28 to TRBJ1-4; D unclear. V lost 3 bases and J 11 bases, leaving 13 bases between the germline ends. The germline V gene encodes CDR1 MDHEN and CDR2 SYDVKM. The CDR3 covers 13 residues. The chain's CDR3 is CASSFPGIRKLFF. In DNA form, the CDR3 reads TGTGCCAGCAGTTTCCCGGGGATTCGGAAACTGTTTTTT.

The rearrangement joins TRBV11-2 to TRBJ2-1; TRBD2 matches at 7 bases. V lost 2 bases to trimming and J lost 2 bases; unmatched junction nucleotides: 6. The CDR3 length is 16 residues. Germline V lookup: CDR1 SGHAT, CDR2 FQNNGV. CDR3 coding DNA: TGTGCCAGCAGCTTACGAGCGGGACGTCCCTACAATGAGCAGTTCTTC. It yields the protein CASSLRAGRPYNEQFF.

The V and J genes are TRBV28 and TRBJ2-7, with 7 bases matching TRBD2. The V gene end was trimmed by 6 bases and the J gene end by 3 bases; junction bases not matched to a gene: 5. CDR1 and CDR2 from the germline V gene are MDHEN and SYDVKM. The CDR3 is made up of 13 amino acids. The CDR3: CASSPSGGYEQYF. Written as DNA, the CDR3 is TGTGCCAGCAGCCCCTCGGGGGGCTACGAGCAGTACTTC.

This clone was counted between two and nine times. The chain is built from TRBV11-2 and TRBJ2-7; weak D call: TRBD2 (6 bases). Germline lookup yields CDR1 SGHAT and CDR2 FQNNGV. V lost 5 bases and J lost 2, with 19 bases in between. The CDR3 covers 16 residues. The CDR3 nucleotides are TGTGCCAGCAGCCCATCCCCGGGGGATAGGGCCTACGAGCAGTACTTC. This sequence encodes CASSPSPGDRAYEQYF. The full variable domain, completed using reference TRBV11-2 and TRBJ2-7, is EAGVAQSPRYKIIEKRQSVAFWCNPISGHATLYWYQQILGQGPKLLIQFQNNGVVDDSQLPKDRFSAERLKGVDSTLKIQPAKLEDSAVYLCASSPSPGDRAYEQYFGPGTRLTVT.

The chain employs TRBV29-1 and TRBJ2-7; D is ambiguous. The CDR3 spans 13 residues. The germline V gene has CDR1 SQVTM and CDR2 ANQGSEA. With 5 bases removed from V and 1 base from J, the gap between germline ends came to 12 bases. CDR3 sequence (DNA): TGCAGCGTTCCGTCCCTCGGGTCCTACGAGCAGTACTTC. Translated: CSVPSLGSYEQYF.

The rearrangement joins TRBV9 to TRBJ2-3, with D unclear. The V end lost 0 bases, the J end lost 2 bases, and 7 bases lay between the germline ends. The CDR3 runs 14 residues. The germline V gene has CDR1 SGDLS and CDR2 YYNGEE. CDR3 in DNA: TGTGCCAGCAGCGTAGTTGACATCACAGATACGCAGTATTTT. Its translation is CASSVVDITDTQYF.

The V gene is TRBV18, the J gene TRBJ1-2; 7 nucleotides align to TRBD1. The CDR3 length is 17 residues. Germline CDR1 is KGHSH and CDR2 is LQKENI. Trimming at V came to 6 bases and at J to 5 bases, leaving 18 bases not matched to a gene. The CDR3 region has the DNA TGTGCCAGCTCTCGCCGGGACAGAGGGACAATTACATATGGCTACACCTTC. Protein product: CASSRRDRGTITYGYTF.

This chain joins TRBV4-3 and TRBJ2-5, with 8 bases identical to TRBD1. The CDR3 extends over 15 amino acids. V dropped 1 base and J dropped 7; count of bases not matched to a gene: 8. Germline lookup yields CDR1 LGHNA and CDR2 YSLEER. CDR3 sequence reads: CASSQADRDGGTQYF. The CDR3 nucleotides read TGCGCCAGCAGCCAAGCGGACAGGGACGGTGGGACCCAGTACTTC.

The rearrangement uses TRBV4-3 and TRBJ1-5; no reliable D call. V dropped 2 bases and J dropped 6 bases, with 20 bases sitting between them. The CDR3 has 17 residues. Germline assignment: CDR1 LGHNA and CDR2 YSLEER. The CDR3 region is CASSQRGSVPPRQPQHF. The CDR3 DNA follows: TGCGCCAGCAGCCAAAGAGGATCGGTCCCCCCACGTCAGCCCCAGCATTTT.

The chain recombines TRBV7-6 with TRBJ1-3, with D unclear. V lost 6 bases to trimming and J lost 4 bases, with 10 bases between them. The CDR3 has 13 amino acids. Germline V gene sequence: CDR1 SGHVS, CDR2 FNYEAQ. The chain's CDR3 is CASSLAGGNTIYF. The CDR3 region has the DNA TGTGCCAGCAGTCTAGCGGGGGGAAACACCATATATTTT.

This chain links TRBV7-7 with TRBJ2-7; TRBD2 is a possible D gene (5 bases). This CDR3 is 15 amino acids long. Germline V gene data show CDR1 as SSHAT and CDR2 as FNYEAQ (reference sequence). V was clipped by 4 bases and J by 6 bases, with 19 bases between them. The CDR3 nucleotides are TGTGCCAGCAGCTCCGGGGTGTCGACGTTGGGCGAGCAGTACTTC. Its translation: CASSSGVSTLGEQYF.

The V gene is TRBV18, the J gene TRBJ2-4, with 10 bases matching TRBD2. The CDR3 consists of 18 residues. Germline CDR1 and CDR2: KGHSH and LQKENI. The J segment lost 0 bases and the V segment lost 3 bases, leaving 8 bases of the junction unmatched. CDR3 DNA sequence: TGTGCCAGCTCACCGCAAGCGGGGGGGCCCGTAGCCAAAAACATTCAGTACTTC. Amino acid sequence: CASSPQAGGPVAKNIQYF.

The chain joins TRBV9 to TRBJ1-6; D might be TRBD1 (6 bases). V shed 0 bases and J shed 7 bases, with 17 bases lying between them. Germline V lookup: CDR1 SGDLS, CDR2 YYNGEE. The CDR3 has 17 amino acids. As DNA, the CDR3 is TGTGCCAGCAGCGTAGCGAGGTTGGACAGTAGCAATTCACCCCTCCACTTT. Translating it yields CASSVARLDSSNSPLHF.

V gene TRBV7-3 combines with J gene TRBJ2-3; 12 bases align to TRBD2. V lost 4 bases and J lost 4; bases outside the gene matches: 6. The CDR3 runs 16 residues. CDR1 SGHTA and CDR2 FQGTGA come from the germline V gene. The CDR3 DNA follows: TGTGCCAGCAGCTCCACCAGACTAGCGGGGGCAGATACGCAGTATTTT. It specifies CASSSTRLAGADTQYF.